The 26 T cell receptor beta chains below come from one sample, sequenced in a study of control samples from healthy donors and cancer patients. The repertoire was sequenced with immunoSEQ multiplex PCR; TCRdb's copy has only in-frame clones and lacks some. In the table there are approximately 150,000 clones, around 90% of which are singletons. The sample taken for sequencing was blood. These receptors were collected from a woman aged 25 to 45 in good health.

J is TRBJ1-6 and V is TRBV11-2; a weak D match, TRBD1 (5 bases). Germline V gene data show CDR1 as SGHAT and CDR2 as FQNNGV. The CDR3 loop spans 16 amino acids. V was shortened by 2 bases and J by 0 bases, with 8 bases between the two germline ends. The CDR3 region has the DNA TGTGCCAGCAGCTTAACACAGGCCTCCTATAATTCACCCCTCCACTTT. Its translation: CASSLTQASYNSPLHF. The whole variable domain, remainder taken from reference TRBV11-2 and TRBJ1-6, is EAGVAQSPRYKIIEKRQSVAFWCNPISGHATLYWYQQILGQGPKLLIQFQNNGVVDDSQLPKDRFSAERLKGVDSTLKIQPAKLEDSAVYLCASSLTQASYNSPLHFGNGTRLTVT.

V is TRBV4-1 and J is TRBJ1-2; unclear D gene. The V end lost 1 base, the J end lost 4 bases, and 16 bases lay between the germline ends. The CDR3 loop spans 16 amino acids. Germline values: CDR1 MGHRA, CDR2 YSYEKL. CDR3 amino acids: CASSQGPPLGGYGYTF. The CDR3 DNA follows: TGCGCCAGCAGCCAAGGTCCCCCCCTAGGCGGCTATGGCTACACCTTC.

The chain uses TRBV24-1 and TRBJ2-3; 9 bases agree with TRBD2. Per the germline V gene, CDR1 is KGHDR and CDR2 is SFDVKD. Trimming took 5 bases from V and 5 from J; bases not matched to a gene: 4. The CDR3 length is 14 residues. The CDR3 DNA reads as TGTGCCACCAGTGGTAGCGGGAGTGGAGATACGCAGTATTTT. Protein product: CATSGSGSGDTQYF.

This chain links TRBV27 with TRBJ2-1, with a possible D match to TRBD1 (6 bases). CDR1 is MNHEY, CDR2 SMNVEV, per germline (reference sequence). Trimming pared 3 bases from V and 2 bases from J, leaving 11 bases between. The CDR3 consists of 15 residues. This chain's CDR3 is CASSFNGDTYNEQFF. Written as DNA, the CDR3 is TGTGCCAGCAGTTTCAATGGGGACACCTACAATGAGCAGTTCTTC.

The chain links TRBV3-1 (or the pseudogene TRBV3-2) to TRBJ2-7; D ambiguous. The CDR3 spans 13 residues. Trimming cost V 4 bases and J 2 bases, with 9 bases left between them. Germline CDR1 reads LGHDT; CDR2 reads YNNKEL (reference sequence). CDR3 residues: CASSRETTYEQYF. DNA for the CDR3: TGTGCCAGCAGCCGAGAGACCACCTACGAGCAGTACTTC.

CDR3 nucleotide sequence: TGCGCCAGCAGCTCTGGGACGGCTAGCACAGATACGCAGTATTTT. This codes for CASSSGTASTDTQYF. The V gene is TRBV5-1, the J gene TRBJ2-3; D possibly uses TRBD1 or TRBD2 (5 bases each). This CDR3 is built from 15 residues. Germline values: CDR1 SGHRS, CDR2 YFSETQ. Trimming shortened V by 3 bases and J by 0 bases, and 11 bases separated the two germline ends.

The chain is built from TRBV2 and TRBJ1-1; tentatively, D is TRBD1 (6 bases). Trimming left V 7 bases short and J 4 bases short, with 13 bases between. The CDR3 is 13 amino acids. The germline V gene has CDR1 SNHLY and CDR2 FYNNEI. The CDR3 region is CASKGGRTTEAFF. Here the CDR3 DNA reads TGTGCCAGCAAGGGGGGGCGTACCACTGAAGCTTTCTTT. The full variable domain, completed using reference TRBV2 and TRBJ1-1, is EPEVTQTPSHQVTQMGQEVILRCVPISNHLYFYWYRQILGQKVEFLVSFYNNEISEKSEIFDDQFSVERPDGSNFTLKIRSTKLEDSAMYFCASKGGRTTEAFFGQGTRLTVV.

This rearrangement joins TRBV4-3 to TRBJ2-1; tentatively, D is TRBD2 (6 bases). The V and J ends lost 0 bases and 2 bases respectively, with 14 bases between them. There are 17 residues in the CDR3. Germline assignment: CDR1 LGHNA and CDR2 YSLEER. This chain's CDR3 is CASSQEGPSAAYNEQFF. The CDR3 DNA reads as TGCGCCAGCAGCCAAGAGGGGCCTAGCGCCGCCTACAATGAGCAGTTCTTC.

The chain recombines TRBV2 with TRBJ1-1; maybe TRBD1 (5 bases). Germline V gene data show CDR1 as SNHLY and CDR2 as FYNNEI. The CDR3 is 13 amino acids. V was pared by 8 bases and J by 3 bases, with 13 bases between. This chain's CDR3 is CASGVRDDTEAFF. CDR3 nucleotides: TGTGCCAGCGGAGTAAGGGACGACACTGAAGCTTTCTTT.

V gene TRBV28 combines with J gene TRBJ1-4; the D gene is possibly TRBD1 (6 bases). The ends were cut back, 3 bases at V and 0 bases at J, with 11 bases in the middle. This CDR3 has 16 amino acids. CDR1 MDHEN and CDR2 SYDVKM come from the germline V gene. This CDR3 is CASSFWRGSTNEKLFF. The CDR3 DNA follows: TGTGCCAGCAGTTTTTGGAGGGGGTCAACTAATGAAAAACTGTTTTTT. The full variable domain, rest sourced from reference TRBV28 and TRBJ1-4, is DVKVTQSSRYLVKRTGEKVFLECVQDMDHENMFWYRQDPGLGLRLIYFSYDVKMKEKGDIPEGYSVSREKKERFSLILESASTNQTSMYLCASSFWRGSTNEKLFFGSGTQLSVL.

This clone has more than one count but fewer than ten. V is TRBV28 and J is TRBJ1-1; 8 nucleotides match TRBD1. Germline V lookup: CDR1 MDHEN, CDR2 SYDVKM. The CDR3 covers 14 residues. Germline trimming cut 6 bases from V and 4 bases from J; bases unmatched to any gene: 7. CDR3 in DNA: TGTGCCAGCAGCCCCCAGGGGGCGGGCACTGAAGCTTTCTTT. The encoded protein is CASSPQGAGTEAFF.

V gene TRBV10-3 combines with J gene TRBJ1-1, with TRBD1 matching 9 bases. The CDR3 runs 14 residues. Germline loops: CDR1 ENHRY, CDR2 SYGVKD. Trimming took 6 bases from V and 5 from J; bases not matched to a gene: 7. DNA of the CDR3: TGTGCCATCAGCTGGGGGACAGGGCAGACTGAAGCTTTCTTT. This translates into CAISWGTGQTEAFF.

The gene calls are TRBV11-3 and TRBJ2-2; no firm D call. The germline V and J ends were trimmed by 3 bases and 6 bases, with 8 bases remaining between them. The CDR3 covers 13 residues. The germline gives CDR1 SGHNT, CDR2 YENEEA. The CDR3 DNA sequence: TGTGCCAGCAGCTTTGGTGGGTCCGGGGAGCTGTTTTTT. This translates into CASSFGGSGELFF.

This clone was seen a handful of times. The V gene is TRBV7-9, the J gene TRBJ2-2; D is possibly TRBD2 (6 bases). The CDR3 runs to 12 residues. The V gene's germline CDR1 is SEHNR and CDR2 FQNEAQ (reference sequence). The CDR3 DNA reads TGTGCGAACGGACTATCCACCGGGGAGCTGTTTTTT. This encodes CANGLSTGELFF.

The chain carries TRBV5-4 and TRBJ2-4; TRBD2 matches 10 bases. J was trimmed by 5 bases and V by 5 bases; bases with no gene match: 10. This CDR3 has 16 residues. Germline CDR1 SGHNT, CDR2 YYREEE (reference sequence). This chain's CDR3 is CASRAGGPRGQNIQYF. CDR3 in DNA: TGTGCCAGCAGAGCGGGAGGGCCTAGGGGCCAAAACATTCAGTACTTC.

The chain employs TRBV14 and TRBJ2-5, with TRBD1 matching 8 bases. Germline V lookup: CDR1 SGHDN, CDR2 FVKESK. Trimming cost V 2 bases and J 5 bases; bases outside gene matches: 7. This CDR3 is 15 amino acids long. The chain's CDR3 is CASSQQGAIVETQYF. DNA of the CDR3: TGTGCCAGCAGCCAACAGGGGGCGATCGTGGAGACCCAGTACTTC.

V and J are TRBV28 and TRBJ2-5; D perhaps matches TRBD2 (6 bases). The CDR3 extends over 14 amino acids. Germline V gene sequence: CDR1 MDHEN, CDR2 SYDVKM. Trimming stripped 4 bases from V and 9 bases from J, with 18 bases between. CDR3 protein: CASSSTSDYKAQYF. The CDR3 DNA reads as TGTGCCAGCAGTTCAACCTCGGACTACAAGGCCCAGTACTTC.

The rearrangement uses TRBV24-1 and TRBJ2-3; 7 nucleotides line up with TRBD2. The V gene's germline CDR1 is KGHDR and CDR2 SFDVKD. This CDR3 is 16 amino acids long. V trimming: 2 bases; J trimming: 0 bases; junction bases outside the gene matches: 4. The CDR3 here is CATSDWGGISTDTQYF. The CDR3 DNA reads as TGTGCCACCAGTGATTGGGGGGGGATAAGCACAGATACGCAGTATTTT.

The chain employs TRBV6-6 and TRBJ1-1, with D possibly TRBD1 on 6 matching bases. Germline CDR1 MNHNY, CDR2 SVGAGI (reference sequence). The CDR3 is 15 amino acids. The V end lost 7 bases, the J end lost 1 base, and 16 bases lay between the germline ends. The CDR3 is CASTFPRQENTEAFF. The CDR3 DNA follows: TGTGCCAGCACATTTCCGAGACAGGAGAACACTGAAGCTTTCTTT.

The V call is TRBV25-1, the J call TRBJ2-7, with a weak D call TRBD1 (6 bases). There are 15 residues in the CDR3. V dropped 3 bases and J dropped 3 bases, with 15 bases sitting between them. Germline V CDR1 and CDR2: MGHDK, SYGVNS. The CDR3 DNA reads as TGTGCCAGCAGTGATCCCCGGGACACTTTCTACGAGCAGTACTTC. It translates to CASSDPRDTFYEQYF.

This CDR3 is CASRTSGSSTDTQYF. CDR3 nucleotide sequence: TGCGCCAGCAGGACTAGCGGATCTAGCACAGATACGCAGTATTTT. The chain is built from TRBV5-1 and TRBJ2-3; 9 bases are shared with TRBD2. The CDR3 totals 15 residues. CDR1 and CDR2 (germline): SGHRS, YFSETQ. Trimming cost V 5 bases and J 0 bases; bases outside gene matches: 4.

The chain has TRBV7-9 and TRBJ1-2; 7 bases are a match to TRBD1. The CDR3 has 14 residues. V lost 5 bases, J lost 5 bases, and 8 bases stayed unmatched. Germline V gene sequence: CDR1 SEHNR, CDR2 FQNEAQ (reference sequence). The CDR3 DNA reads as TGTGCCAGCAGCCCGCGTCCACAGGGGTATGGCTACACCTTC. This translates into CASSPRPQGYGYTF.

The chain couples TRBV20-1 to TRBJ2-7, with unresolved D. The CDR3 has 15 residues. In germline, CDR1 is DFQATT, CDR2 SNEGSKA (reference sequence). Between the trimmed V and J ends, which lost 3 bases and 1 base, there was a span of 16 bases. In DNA, the CDR3 is TGCAGTGCTAGTGGGGTCAGTGCTAAATCCTACGAGCAGTACTTC. Amino acids: CSASGVSAKSYEQYF.

This chain links TRBV4-1 with TRBJ2-5; no clear D. Trimming pared 1 base from V and 5 bases from J, leaving 8 bases between. There are 13 residues in the CDR3. Germline values: CDR1 MGHRA, CDR2 YSYEKL. The CDR3 reads CASSQVLAETQYF. Written as DNA, the CDR3 is TGCGCCAGCAGCCAAGTTCTTGCGGAGACCCAGTACTTC.

The gene calls are TRBV6-2 or TRBV6-3 and TRBJ1-5; D is perhaps TRBD1 (6 bases). The ends were cut back, 6 bases at V and 2 bases at J, with 14 bases in the middle. Germline V gives CDR1 MNHEY, CDR2 SVGEGT. This CDR3 is built from 15 residues. CDR3 nucleotides: TGTGCCAGCAGCAATGGGGGGGCTGGCAATCAGCCCCAGCATTTT. This translates into CASSNGGAGNQPQHF.

This sequence joins TRBV12-3 or TRBV12-4 and TRBJ2-3; D is undetermined. The CDR3 spans 12 residues. V gave up 6 bases and J gave up 0 bases, with 4 bases separating them. CDR3 sequence (DNA): TGTGCCAGCAGCGGGAGCACAGATACGCAGTATTTT. Translated, it gives CASSGSTDTQYF.